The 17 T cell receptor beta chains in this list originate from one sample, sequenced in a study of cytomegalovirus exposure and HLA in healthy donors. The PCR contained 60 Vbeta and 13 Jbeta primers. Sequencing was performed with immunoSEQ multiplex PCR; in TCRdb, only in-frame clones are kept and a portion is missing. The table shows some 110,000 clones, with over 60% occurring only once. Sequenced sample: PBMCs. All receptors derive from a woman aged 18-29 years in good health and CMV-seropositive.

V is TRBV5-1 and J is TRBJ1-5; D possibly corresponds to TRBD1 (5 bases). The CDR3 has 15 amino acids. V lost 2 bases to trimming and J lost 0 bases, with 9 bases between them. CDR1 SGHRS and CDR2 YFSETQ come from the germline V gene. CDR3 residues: CASSFGGGSNQPQHF. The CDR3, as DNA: TGCGCCAGCAGCTTCGGGGGAGGTAGCAATCAGCCCCAGCATTTT.

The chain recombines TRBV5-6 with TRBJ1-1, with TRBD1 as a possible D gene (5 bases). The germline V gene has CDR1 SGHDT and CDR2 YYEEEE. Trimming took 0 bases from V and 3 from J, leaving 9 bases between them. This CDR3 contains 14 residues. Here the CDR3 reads CASSLDRSDTEAFF. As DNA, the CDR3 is TGTGCCAGCAGCTTGGACAGGTCTGACACTGAAGCTTTCTTT.

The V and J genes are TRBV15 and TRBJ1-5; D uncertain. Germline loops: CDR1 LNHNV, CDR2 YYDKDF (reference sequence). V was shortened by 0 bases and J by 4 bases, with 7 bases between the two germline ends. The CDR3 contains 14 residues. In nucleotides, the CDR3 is TGTGCCACCAGCAGAGATCGAGAGAATCAGCCCCAGCATTTT. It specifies CATSRDRENQPQHF.

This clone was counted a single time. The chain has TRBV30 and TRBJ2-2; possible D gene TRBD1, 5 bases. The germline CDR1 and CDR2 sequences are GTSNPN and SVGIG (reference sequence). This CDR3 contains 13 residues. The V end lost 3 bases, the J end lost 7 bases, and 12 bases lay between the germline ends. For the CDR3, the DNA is TGTGCCTGGAGCAGGGTCAGGAGCGGGGAGCTGTTTTTT. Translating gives CAWSRVRSGELFF.

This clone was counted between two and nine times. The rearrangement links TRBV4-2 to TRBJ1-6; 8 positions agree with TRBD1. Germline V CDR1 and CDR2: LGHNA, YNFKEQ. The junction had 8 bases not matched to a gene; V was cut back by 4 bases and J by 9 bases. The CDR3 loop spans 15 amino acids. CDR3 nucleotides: TGTGCCAGCAGCCCCGCCGGACAGGGAGCTTCACCCCTCCACTTT. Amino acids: CASSPAGQGASPLHF.

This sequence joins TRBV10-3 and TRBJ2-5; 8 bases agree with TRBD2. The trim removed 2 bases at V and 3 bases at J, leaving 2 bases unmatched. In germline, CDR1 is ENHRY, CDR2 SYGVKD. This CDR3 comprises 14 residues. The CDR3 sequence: CAISEQLAEETQYF. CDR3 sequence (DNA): TGTGCCATCAGTGAGCAACTAGCGGAAGAGACCCAGTACTTC.

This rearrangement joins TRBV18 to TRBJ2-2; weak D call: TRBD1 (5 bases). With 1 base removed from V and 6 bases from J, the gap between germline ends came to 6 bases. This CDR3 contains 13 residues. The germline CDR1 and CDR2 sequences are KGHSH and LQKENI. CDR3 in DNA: TGTGCCAGCTCACCACAGGGGTCCGGGGAGCTGTTTTTT. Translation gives CASSPQGSGELFF. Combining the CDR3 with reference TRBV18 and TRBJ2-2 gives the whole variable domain NAGVMQNPRHLVRRRGQEARLRCSPMKGHSHVYWYRQLPEEGLKFMVYLQKENIIDESGMPKERFSAEFPKEGPSILRIQQVVRGDSAAYFCASSPQGSGELFFGEGSRLTVL.

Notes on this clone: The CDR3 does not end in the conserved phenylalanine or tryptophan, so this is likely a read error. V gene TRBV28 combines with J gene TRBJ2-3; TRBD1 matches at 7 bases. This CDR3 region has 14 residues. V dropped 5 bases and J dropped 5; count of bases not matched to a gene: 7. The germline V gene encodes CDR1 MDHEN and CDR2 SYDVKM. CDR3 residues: CASSHTGVVDTQYV. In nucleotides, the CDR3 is TGTGCCAGCAGTCATACAGGGGTAGTAGATACGCAGTATGTT.

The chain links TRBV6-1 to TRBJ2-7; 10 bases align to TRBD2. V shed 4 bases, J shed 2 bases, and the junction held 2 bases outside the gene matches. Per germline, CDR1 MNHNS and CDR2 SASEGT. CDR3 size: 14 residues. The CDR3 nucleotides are TGTGCCAGCAGTGCTAGCGGGAGTACCTACGAGCAGTACTTC. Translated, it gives CASSASGSTYEQYF.

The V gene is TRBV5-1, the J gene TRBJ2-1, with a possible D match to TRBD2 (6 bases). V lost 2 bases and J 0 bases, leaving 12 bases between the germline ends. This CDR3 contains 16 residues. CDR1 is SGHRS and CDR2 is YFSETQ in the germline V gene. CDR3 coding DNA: TGCGCCAGCAGCTTCGGGACTTCCCGCTCCTACAATGAGCAGTTCTTC. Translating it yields CASSFGTSRSYNEQFF.

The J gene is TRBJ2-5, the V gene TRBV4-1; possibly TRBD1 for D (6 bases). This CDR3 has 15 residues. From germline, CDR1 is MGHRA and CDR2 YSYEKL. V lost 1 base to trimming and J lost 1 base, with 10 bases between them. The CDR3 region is CASSQVGQIQETQYF. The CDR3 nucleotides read TGCGCCAGCAGCCAAGTCGGACAGATCCAAGAGACCCAGTACTTC.

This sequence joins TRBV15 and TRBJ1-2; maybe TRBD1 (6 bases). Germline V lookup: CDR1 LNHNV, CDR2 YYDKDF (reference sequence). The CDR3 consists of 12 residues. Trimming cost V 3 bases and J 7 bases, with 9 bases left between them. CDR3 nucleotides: TGTGCCACCAGCAGCGGGACACTTGGCTACACCTTC. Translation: CATSSGTLGYTF.

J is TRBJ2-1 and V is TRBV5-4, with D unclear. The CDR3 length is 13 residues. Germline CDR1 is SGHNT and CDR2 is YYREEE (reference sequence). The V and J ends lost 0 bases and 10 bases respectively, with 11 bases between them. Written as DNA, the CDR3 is TGTGCCAGCAGCTTGGCCGGTTTCATGGAGCAGTTCTTC. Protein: CASSLAGFMEQFF.

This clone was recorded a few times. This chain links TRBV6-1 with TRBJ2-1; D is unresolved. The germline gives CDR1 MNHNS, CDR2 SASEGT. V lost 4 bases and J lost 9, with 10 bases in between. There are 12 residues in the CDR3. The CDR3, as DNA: TGTGCCAGCAGTGCGGTACCCTTTGAGCAGTTCTTC. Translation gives CASSAVPFEQFF.

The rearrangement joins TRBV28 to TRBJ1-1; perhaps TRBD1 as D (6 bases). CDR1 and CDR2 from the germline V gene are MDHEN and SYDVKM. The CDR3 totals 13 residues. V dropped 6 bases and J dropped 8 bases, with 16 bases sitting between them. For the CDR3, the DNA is TGTGCCAGCAGATTAACGGGGGGGGCGGAAGCTTTCTTT. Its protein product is CASRLTGGAEAFF. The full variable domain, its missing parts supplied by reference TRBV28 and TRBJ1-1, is DVKVTQSSRYLVKRTGEKVFLECVQDMDHENMFWYRQDPGLGLRLIYFSYDVKMKEKGDIPEGYSVSREKKERFSLILESASTNQTSMYLCASRLTGGAEAFFGQGTRLTVV.

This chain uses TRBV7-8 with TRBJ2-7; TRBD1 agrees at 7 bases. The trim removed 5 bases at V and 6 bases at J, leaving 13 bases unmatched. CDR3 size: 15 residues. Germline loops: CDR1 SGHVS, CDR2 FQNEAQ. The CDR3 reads CASSTDLRTGLEQYF. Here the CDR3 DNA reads TGTGCCAGCAGCACGGACCTCAGGACAGGCCTCGAGCAGTACTTC.

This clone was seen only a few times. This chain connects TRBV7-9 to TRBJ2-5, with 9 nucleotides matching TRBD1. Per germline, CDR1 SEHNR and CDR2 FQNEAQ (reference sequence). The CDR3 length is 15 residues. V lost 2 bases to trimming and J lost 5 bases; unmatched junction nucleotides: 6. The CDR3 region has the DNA TGTGCCAGCAGCTTACCTACAGGGGGCCCGGAGACCCAGTACTTC. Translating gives CASSLPTGGPETQYF.